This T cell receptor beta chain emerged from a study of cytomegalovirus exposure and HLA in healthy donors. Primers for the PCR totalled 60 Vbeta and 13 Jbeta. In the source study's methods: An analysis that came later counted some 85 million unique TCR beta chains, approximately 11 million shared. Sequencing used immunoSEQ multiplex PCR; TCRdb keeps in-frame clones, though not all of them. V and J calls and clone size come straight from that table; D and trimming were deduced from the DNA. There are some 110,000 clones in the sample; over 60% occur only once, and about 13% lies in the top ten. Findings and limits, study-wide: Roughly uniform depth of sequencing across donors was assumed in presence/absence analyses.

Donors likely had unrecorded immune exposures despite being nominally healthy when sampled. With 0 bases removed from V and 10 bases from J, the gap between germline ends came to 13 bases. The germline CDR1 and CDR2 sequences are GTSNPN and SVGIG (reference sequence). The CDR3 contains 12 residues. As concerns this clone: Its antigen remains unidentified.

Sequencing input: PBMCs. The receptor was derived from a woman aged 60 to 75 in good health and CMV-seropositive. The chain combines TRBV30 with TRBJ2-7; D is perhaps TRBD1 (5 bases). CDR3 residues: CAWSVMGLRQYF. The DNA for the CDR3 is TGTGCCTGGAGTGTTATGGGGCTGAGACAGTACTTC.